These 17 T cell receptor beta chains were all obtained from the same sample, sequenced in a study of shared T cell receptors in the human thymus. TCRdb keeps only in-frame clones here, not all; method: immunoSEQ multiplex PCR. The table shows 650,000 to 950,000 clones, with 75% to 90% occurring only once. These records were also assigned to another study, of human thymus T cells.

The specimen sequenced was thymocytes. The receptors derive from a girl under two years old with a congenital heart defect.

The chain carries TRBV20-1 and TRBJ1-1; TRBD1 might be the D (5 bases). Trimming removed 4 bases at V and 11 bases at J, with 5 bases between. CDR1 and CDR2 from the germline V gene are DFQATT and SNEGSKA (reference sequence). This CDR3 is 8 amino acids long. The CDR3 DNA follows: TGCAGTGCTAAGGGGGCTTTCTTT. Its protein is CSAKGAFF.

The chain uses TRBV4-2 and TRBJ1-4, with 7 bases aligning to TRBD1. After removal of 1 base from V and 6 bases from J, the junction contained 14 bases not matched to a gene. Germline CDR1 reads LGHNA; CDR2 reads YNFKEQ. The CDR3 contains 18 residues. The CDR3 DNA sequence: TGTGCCAGCAGCCAAGCGTCCAGGGGGACGACGCTAGATGAAAAACTGTTTTTT. It encodes CASSQASRGTTLDEKLFF.

V and J are TRBV11-2 and TRBJ2-3, with 7 positions matching TRBD1. The ends lost 3 bases at V and 0 bases at J; junction bases unmatched: 9. This CDR3 region has 17 residues. Per the germline V gene, CDR1 is SGHAT and CDR2 is FQNNGV. DNA of the CDR3: TGTGCCAGCAGCTTGAGGGGGCAAATATCTAGCACAGATACGCAGTATTTT. Translating it yields CASSLRGQISSTDTQYF. Full variable domain (missing parts from reference TRBV11-2 and TRBJ2-3): EAGVAQSPRYKIIEKRQSVAFWCNPISGHATLYWYQQILGQGPKLLIQFQNNGVVDDSQLPKDRFSAERLKGVDSTLKIQPAKLEDSAVYLCASSLRGQISSTDTQYFGPGTRLTVL.

J is TRBJ2-3 and V is TRBV2, with D perhaps TRBD2 (5 bases). The CDR3 consists of 18 residues. Looked up from germline, CDR1 is SNHLY and CDR2 is FYNNEI. Between the trimmed V and J ends, which lost 9 bases and 0 bases, there was a span of 25 bases. The CDR3 reads CARLTSGEKDTSTDTQYF. CDR3 bases: TGTGCCAGATTAACAAGCGGAGAAAAAGACACTAGCACAGATACGCAGTATTTT.

The chain links TRBV18 to TRBJ2-6; the D gene is possibly TRBD1 (5 bases). Germline-derived CDR1 and CDR2 are KGHSH and LQKENI. V was cut by 2 bases and J by 4 bases, with 12 bases left in between. This CDR3 has 16 residues. CDR3 region: CASSPSQGFGANVLTF. The DNA of the CDR3 is TGTGCCAGCTCACCATCCCAGGGCTTCGGGGCCAACGTCCTGACTTTC.

The CDR3 bases are TGTGCCGGAAACAGGGACTATAATTCACCCCTCCACTTT. Residues: CAGNRDYNSPLHF. V usage is TRBV6-1 and J usage is TRBJ1-6, with D perhaps matching TRBD1 (6 bases). V shed 11 bases and J shed 3 bases, with 11 bases lying between them. The germline CDR1 and CDR2 sequences are MNHNS and SASEGT. This CDR3 has 13 amino acids.

The gene calls are TRBV5-1 and TRBJ1-1, with 8 positions matching TRBD1. Germline V gene sequence: CDR1 SGHRS, CDR2 YFSETQ. The ends lost 4 bases at V and 10 bases at J; junction bases unmatched: 6. CDR3 length: 12 residues. The CDR3 nucleotides read TGCGCCAGCAGCGAAAAACAGGGGGGAGCTTTCTTT. This codes for CASSEKQGGAFF.

The chain couples TRBV28 to TRBJ1-4; the match to TRBD1 covers 7 bases. Germline lookup yields CDR1 MDHEN and CDR2 SYDVKM. This CDR3 is built from 19 residues. The junction had 19 bases not matched to a gene; V was cut back by 5 bases and J by 4 bases. Here the CDR3 DNA reads TGTGCCAGCAGTCTCGCACCGATCTCAGGGGGTCCATTTAATGAAAAACTGTTTTTT. This codes for CASSLAPISGGPFNEKLFF. Full variable domain (outside the CDR3, taken from reference TRBV28 and TRBJ1-4): DVKVTQSSRYLVKRTGEKVFLECVQDMDHENMFWYRQDPGLGLRLIYFSYDVKMKEKGDIPEGYSVSREKKERFSLILESASTNQTSMYLCASSLAPISGGPFNEKLFFGSGTQLSVL.

The rearrangement joins TRBV4-3 to TRBJ2-1, with 7 bases matching TRBD2. The V segment lost 0 bases and the J segment 5 bases; nucleotides outside the gene matches: 10. The CDR3 has 17 residues. Germline values: CDR1 LGHNA, CDR2 YSLEER. CDR3 nucleotides: TGCGCCAGCAGCCAAGATAACGTGGGGGGGAGGAACAATGAGCAGTTCTTC. It specifies CASSQDNVGGRNNEQFF.

The chain is built from TRBV5-4 and TRBJ2-1; 11 positions agree with TRBD2. Trimming at V came to 5 bases and at J to 1 base, leaving 14 bases not matched to a gene. Germline CDR1 is SGHNT and CDR2 is YYREEE (reference sequence). The CDR3 runs to 19 residues. The CDR3 sequence is CASSSKASGGPHSYNEQFF. CDR3 nucleotides: TGTGCCAGCAGTTCGAAGGCTAGCGGGGGGCCCCATTCCTACAATGAGCAGTTCTTC.

This chain connects TRBV15 to TRBJ1-2; TRBD1 aligns across 7 bases. This CDR3 is built from 17 residues. V lost 1 base to trimming and J lost 8 bases; unmatched junction nucleotides: 16. Germline CDR1 is LNHNV and CDR2 is YYDKDF (reference sequence). This CDR3 reads CATSRAAQGFTLKGYTF. In nucleotides, the CDR3 is TGTGCCACCAGCAGAGCGGCACAGGGGTTTACGCTCAAAGGCTACACCTTC.

This clone was seen a few times. CDR3 amino acids: CASGLARRGTYEQYF. In DNA form, the CDR3 reads TGTGCTAGTGGTTTGGCCCGCAGGGGAACCTACGAGCAGTACTTC. The chain uses TRBV12-5 and TRBJ2-7; D might be TRBD1 (6 bases). The CDR3 is 15 amino acids. Germline-derived CDR1 and CDR2 are LGHNT and FRNRAP. The V gene lost 1 base and the J gene lost 2 bases, with 12 bases spanning the gap.

This rearrangement joins TRBV7-2 to TRBJ1-1, with 7 bases fitting TRBD1. Looked up from germline, CDR1 is SGHTA and CDR2 is FQGNSA. V was clipped by 5 bases and J by 4 bases; unmatched bases: 13. The CDR3 extends over 16 amino acids. The CDR3 DNA follows: TGTGCCAGCAGCCCTCGGGCAGATCACAGGGGCACTGAAGCTTTCTTT. It is translated as CASSPRADHRGTEAFF.

The J gene is TRBJ2-3, the V gene TRBV5-1; D uncertain. Germline V CDR1 and CDR2: SGHRS, YFSETQ. This CDR3 has 14 residues. The V end lost 0 bases, the J end lost 8 bases, and 13 bases lay between the germline ends. The CDR3 reads CASSLEGPSATQYF. CDR3 coding DNA: TGCGCCAGCAGCTTGGAAGGTCCTAGTGCTACGCAGTATTTT.

The chain combines TRBV20-1 with TRBJ2-7, with unresolved D. Germline assignment: CDR1 DFQATT and CDR2 SNEGSKA (reference sequence). The CDR3 is 11 amino acids. Trimming left V 1 base short and J 7 bases short, with 8 bases between. In DNA, the CDR3 is TGCAGTGCTAGAGGCCTCCGGGAGCAGTACTTC. Amino acids: CSARGLREQYF.

J is TRBJ1-1 and V is TRBV27; possibly TRBD1 for D (6 bases). The V end was cut by 1 base, the J end by 6 bases, with 21 bases between. CDR1 is MNHEY and CDR2 is SMNVEV in the germline V gene (reference sequence). This CDR3 contains 17 residues. The DNA for the CDR3 is TGTGCCAGCAGTTTATGGTGGAACAGGGAGGGTGATGCTGAAGCTTTCTTT. Translation: CASSLWWNREGDAEAFF.

This chain links TRBV15 with TRBJ2-3; maybe TRBD1 (6 bases). Deletions cut 3 bases from V and 4 bases from J, with 14 bases between. Per germline, CDR1 LNHNV and CDR2 YYDKDF (reference sequence). The CDR3 has 15 amino acids. CDR3 coding DNA: TGTGCCACCAGCAGGGGGGCCTACGGGGCAGATACGCAGTATTTT. Amino acid sequence: CATSRGAYGADTQYF.